The TCR beta chain under discussion was sequenced for a study of breast tumors, draining lymph nodes, adjacent tissues (dated by TCRdb to 2016 to 2017). For the wider study: In breast cancer patients, the study compared the TCR beta repertoires of tumor, adjacent nontumor tissue and axillary lymph nodes. In human breast cancer, the study set out to evaluate how tumor, surrounding tissue and draining lymph node repertoires relate to one another and whether T cells may move between these sites. Broader findings and caveats from the paper: The data were considered consistent with the idea that most tumor T cells come from the lymph node and then expand in tumor tissue. T-cell repertoire diversity in tumors was found to be lower than in lymph nodes but higher than in nontumor tissue, and preferential V and J gene usage was observed. The conclusion that tumor T cells originate in lymph nodes was framed as consistent with a hypothesis rather than directly demonstrated. The similarity between tumor and nontumor tissue repertoires was significantly greater in luminal-like breast cancer than in basal-like breast cancer.

This clonotype has at least ten counts. No antigen is known for it. Per-base quality was not reported, and no clone a single base away is much larger than it. The lymph node samples were taken from the axillary draining lymph nodes of breast cancer patients. Sequenced on an Illumina HiSeq 2000. Multiplex PCR amplification was used to build the TCR beta chain libraries. High-throughput sequencing was used to analyze the amplified TCR beta chain products. TCRdb applied fastp at Q25 and MiXCR to the public reads, then kept only in-frame beta chains. Rows with a matching CDR3 protein are joined into one entry that keeps the most common DNA and genes. For this sample there are 150,000 to 200,000 distinct CDR3 sequences; 30% to 35% appear just once. The top ten hold approximately 4.2% of the sample. CDR3 length: 15 amino acids, cysteine to phenylalanine. Kept here is only the CDR3 DNA, which spans 45 bases and is read in frame from base 1. Relative to germline, V is 2 bases shorter and J is 3 bases shorter, with 13 bases between their ends. Via the germline V gene (reference sequence), CDR1 is LNHDA and CDR2 SQIVND.

The sequenced sample was axillary lymph node tissue. In this chain, TRBV19 is recombined with TRBJ1-2, and the D gene may be TRBD1, 5 bases matching. The clonotype comes from a female donor with breast cancer. Some clones in this sample may be carry-over from other donors' samples. The DNA sequence reads TGTGCCAGTAGTATAAAGCGGGACGCTTACTATGGCTACACCTTC. It translates as CASSIKRDAYYGYTF.